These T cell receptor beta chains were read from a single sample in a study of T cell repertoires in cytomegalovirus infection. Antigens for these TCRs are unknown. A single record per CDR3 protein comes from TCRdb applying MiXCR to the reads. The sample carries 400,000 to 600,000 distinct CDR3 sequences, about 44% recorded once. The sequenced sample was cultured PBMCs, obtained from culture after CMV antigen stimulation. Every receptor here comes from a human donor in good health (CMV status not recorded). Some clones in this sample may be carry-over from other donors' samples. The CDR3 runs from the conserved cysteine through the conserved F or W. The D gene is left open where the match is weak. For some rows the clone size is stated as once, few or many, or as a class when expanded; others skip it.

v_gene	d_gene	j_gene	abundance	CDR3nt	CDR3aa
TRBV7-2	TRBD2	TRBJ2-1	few	TGTGCCAGCAGCTTAGCGCAGGGGTCTAGCGGGGTCTATAAGTTCTTC	CASSLAQGSSGVYKFF
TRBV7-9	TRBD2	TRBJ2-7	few	TGTGCCAGCAGCATCACTCCCCCCACGACTAGCGGGAGGCTCTACGAGCAGTACTTC	CASSITPPTTSGRLYEQYF
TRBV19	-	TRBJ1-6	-	TGTGCCAGTAGCAATGGGGGGTTTGTGGATTCACCCCTCCACTTT	CASSNGGFVDSPLHF
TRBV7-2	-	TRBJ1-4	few	TGTGCCAGCAGCCCCACAAGAGGGGATGAAAAACTGTTTTTT	CASSPTRGDEKLFF
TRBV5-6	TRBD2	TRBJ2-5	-	TGTGCCAGCAGTTTACGAGGTTTAGCGGGAATAAGTGAGACCCAGTACTTC	CASSLRGLAGISETQYF
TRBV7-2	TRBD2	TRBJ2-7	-	TGTGCCAGCAGCTACCGTACCGGGACTAGCGGGGAGAGCTCCTACGAGCAGTACTTC	CASSYRTGTSGESSYEQYF
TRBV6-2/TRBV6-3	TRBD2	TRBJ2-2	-	TGTGCCAGCAGTTACGCCCCTACGGGACTAGCGCGACAAGACACCGGGGAGCTGTTTTTT	CASSYAPTGLARQDTGELFF
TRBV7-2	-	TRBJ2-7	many	TGTGCCAGCAGCCCCCTCGGACCGATCTACGAGCAGTACTTC	CASSPLGPIYEQYF
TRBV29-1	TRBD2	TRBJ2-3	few	TGCAGCGTTCTCGGGACTAGCGGGGGCCTAAACACAGATACGCAGTATTTT	CSVLGTSGGLNTDTQYF
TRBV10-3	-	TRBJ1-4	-	TGTGCCATCAGTGGGGGACGTGAAAAACTGTTTTTT	CAISGGREKLFF
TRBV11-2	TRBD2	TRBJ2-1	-	TGTGCCAGCAGCTTAACCCCCCCGGGACTAGCGGTATACAATGAGCAGTTCTTC	CASSLTPPGLAVYNEQFF
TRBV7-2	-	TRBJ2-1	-	TGTGCCAGCAGCTTAGCGCCTAGGACTACAGGCCTCAATGAGCAGTTCTTC	CASSLAPRTTGLNEQFF
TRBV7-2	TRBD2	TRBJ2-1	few	TGTGCCAGCAGTTCGCCCGTTGCGGGGGAGTACAATGAGCAGTTCTTC	CASSSPVAGEYNEQFF